This T cell receptor beta chain originates from a study of CD8+ T cells in alopecia areata. Findings of the study overall: Lesional tissue from the scalp (especially in alopecia totalis/universalis) showed higher clonality than normal scalp.

The CDR3 has 14 amino acids. Trimming removed 4 bases from V and 2 bases from J, with 10 bases in between. Germline CDR1 is MGHRA and CDR2 is YSYEKL. With respect to this clone: As yet, its antigen is unknown.

cDNA serving as the sequencing template came from extracted, reverse transcribed RNA. Produced via immunoSEQ multiplex PCR; TCRdb's table is partial and in-frame only. The sample gives around 140,000 clones, around 87% of which show up once; around 15% is in the top ten. PBMCs provided sorted CD4+ and CD8+ T cells. The chain uses TRBV4-1 and TRBJ2-3; D is unresolved. Sample: CD8+ T cells sorted from blood, taken at week 0. This receptor was taken from a human donor with alopecia areata. CDR3 DNA sequence: TGCGCCAGCAGCCTATCGATCCCCACAGATACGCAGTATTTT. Translating gives CASSLSIPTDTQYF.